A selection of T cell receptor beta chains follows, all from one sample in a study of human T cells and chemical hapten exposure. TCRdb recomputed calls from the RACE reads with MiXCR, one row per CDR3 protein. This sample has 120,000 to 150,000 distinct CDR3 sequences, with over 9.5% found just once. The specimen comprised whole blood, sampled in connection with sensitization to the hapten diphenylcyclopropenone (DPC). The receptors derive from a woman between 50 and 59 years old with alopecia areata. Some clones in this sample may be carry-over from other donors' samples. CDR3s include the opening cysteine and the closing phenylalanine or tryptophan. Fields, in order: D gene, clone size, J gene, V gene, CDR3 protein, CDR3 DNA. A D gene is named only where the DNA matches it firmly. Rows give clone size only sometimes, using once, few, many, or a class for an expanded clone.

d_gene: NA
abundance: NA
j_gene: TRBJ1-2
v_gene: TRBV7-9
CDR3aa: CASSLEPAGGYTF
CDR3nt: TGTGCCAGCAGCTTGGAACCCGCCGGGGGCTACACCTTC

d_gene: TRBD2
abundance: NA
j_gene: TRBJ2-1
v_gene: TRBV29-1
CDR3aa: CSSTGTSRNNEQFF
CDR3nt: TGCAGCTCGACCGGGACTAGTCGAAACAATGAGCAGTTCTTC

d_gene: NA
abundance: NA
j_gene: TRBJ2-1
v_gene: TRBV6-5
CDR3aa: CASSFQRARGNEQFF
CDR3nt: TGTGCCAGCAGTTTCCAGCGGGCCCGCGGCAATGAGCAGTTCTTC

d_gene: TRBD2
abundance: NA
j_gene: TRBJ2-7
v_gene: TRBV29-1
CDR3aa: CSVKRGPYEQYF
CDR3nt: TGCAGCGTGAAGCGGGGGCCCTACGAGCAGTACTTC

d_gene: NA
abundance: once
j_gene: TRBJ1-4
v_gene: TRBV28
CDR3aa: CASSFPLGRGKLFF
CDR3nt: TGTGCCAGCAGTTTTCCTTTGGGCCGGGGGAAACTGTTTTTT

d_gene: TRBD1
abundance: NA
j_gene: TRBJ2-7
v_gene: TRBV19
CDR3aa: CASSSPGTGRGYEQYF
CDR3nt: TGTGCCAGTAGTAGTCCCGGGACAGGGAGAGGGTACGAGCAGTACTTC

d_gene: NA
abundance: few
j_gene: TRBJ2-1
v_gene: TRBV5-1
CDR3aa: CASFLGALNNEQFF
CDR3nt: TGCGCCAGCTTCCTTGGGGCTCTCAACAATGAGCAGTTCTTC

d_gene: TRBD2
abundance: few
j_gene: TRBJ2-1
v_gene: TRBV7-2
CDR3aa: CASSLAGTSGRGSSYNEQFF
CDR3nt: TGTGCCAGCAGCTTAGCAGGGACTAGCGGGAGGGGGAGCTCCTACAATGAGCAGTTCTTC

d_gene: TRBD2
abundance: NA
j_gene: TRBJ2-7
v_gene: TRBV28
CDR3aa: CASRPPGLAPTYEQYF
CDR3nt: TGTGCCAGCAGACCGCCGGGACTAGCGCCCACCTACGAGCAGTACTTC

d_gene: NA
abundance: NA
j_gene: TRBJ2-4
v_gene: TRBV13
CDR3aa: CASSLGLGDIQYF
CDR3nt: TGTGCCAGCAGCTTAGGCTTAGGGGACATTCAGTACTTC

d_gene: NA
abundance: many
j_gene: TRBJ2-5
v_gene: TRBV20-1
CDR3aa: CSAREATQGADQETQYF
CDR3nt: TGCAGTGCTAGAGAGGCTACCCAAGGCGCGGACCAAGAGACCCAGTACTTC

d_gene: NA
abundance: few
j_gene: TRBJ1-6
v_gene: TRBV4-1
CDR3aa: CASSQDGGHGSPLHF
CDR3nt: TGCGCCAGCAGCCAAGACGGGGGGCACGGTTCACCCCTCCACTTT

d_gene: TRBD1
abundance: NA
j_gene: TRBJ1-1
v_gene: TRBV30
CDR3aa: CAWRPSPGGGTEAFF
CDR3nt: TGTGCCTGGAGGCCCTCCCCAGGGGGAGGCACTGAAGCTTTCTTT

d_gene: NA
abundance: many
j_gene: TRBJ2-2
v_gene: TRBV30
CDR3aa: CAWSLRGANTGELFF
CDR3nt: TGTGCCTGGAGTCTAAGGGGGGCGAACACCGGGGAGCTGTTTTTT

d_gene: TRBD1
abundance: NA
j_gene: TRBJ2-1
v_gene: TRBV7-9
CDR3aa: CASSPGQGFQNEQFF
CDR3nt: TGTGCCAGCAGCCCGGGACAGGGATTCCAAAATGAGCAGTTCTTC

d_gene: NA
abundance: few
j_gene: TRBJ1-4
v_gene: TRBV7-9
CDR3aa: CASSWDGILFF
CDR3nt: TGTGCCAGCAGCTGGGACGGAATACTGTTTTTT

d_gene: NA
abundance: NA
j_gene: TRBJ2-3
v_gene: TRBV27
CDR3aa: CASSWAASRRADTQYF
CDR3nt: TGTGCCAGCAGTTGGGCGGCTAGCCGCCGGGCAGATACGCAGTATTTT

d_gene: TRBD1
abundance: NA
j_gene: TRBJ2-7
v_gene: TRBV18
CDR3aa: CASSRSTGDYEQYF
CDR3nt: TGTGCCAGCTCACGCTCCACAGGGGACTACGAGCAGTACTTC

d_gene: NA
abundance: NA
j_gene: TRBJ2-2
v_gene: TRBV19
CDR3aa: CASSFRDLDYGELFF
CDR3nt: TGTGCCAGTAGTTTCCGGGACTTAGACTACGGGGAGCTGTTTTTT

d_gene: NA
abundance: NA
j_gene: TRBJ2-5
v_gene: TRBV12-3/TRBV12-4
CDR3aa: CASSFERKTQYF
CDR3nt: TGTGCCAGCAGTTTCGAGAGAAAGACCCAGTACTTC

d_gene: NA
abundance: NA
j_gene: TRBJ1-6
v_gene: TRBV20-1
CDR3aa: CSAYGGRGHSPLHF
CDR3nt: TGCAGTGCTTATGGGGGGCGCGGGCATTCACCCCTCCACTTT

d_gene: NA
abundance: NA
j_gene: TRBJ2-3
v_gene: TRBV2
CDR3aa: CASTLRAGGTDTQYF
CDR3nt: TGTGCCAGCACCCTGAGGGCGGGCGGAACAGATACGCAGTATTTT

d_gene: NA
abundance: few
j_gene: TRBJ1-1
v_gene: TRBV6-6
CDR3aa: CASSPALNTEAFF
CDR3nt: TGTGCCAGCAGCCCGGCATTGAACACTGAAGCTTTCTTT

d_gene: NA
abundance: few
j_gene: TRBJ2-7
v_gene: TRBV20-1
CDR3aa: CSASKESYEQYF
CDR3nt: TGCAGTGCTAGTAAGGAGTCCTACGAGCAGTACTTC

d_gene: TRBD1
abundance: few
j_gene: TRBJ2-7
v_gene: TRBV11-2
CDR3aa: CASSLGTGPYEQYF
CDR3nt: TGTGCCAGCAGCTTAGGGACAGGTCCCTACGAGCAGTACTTC

d_gene: TRBD1
abundance: NA
j_gene: TRBJ1-6
v_gene: TRBV18
CDR3aa: CASSPGTGLVPLHF
CDR3nt: TGTGCCAGCTCACCTGGGACAGGTTTGGTCCCCCTCCACTTT

d_gene: TRBD1
abundance: few
j_gene: TRBJ2-2
v_gene: TRBV15
CDR3aa: CATSGQGGTGELFF
CDR3nt: TGTGCCACCTCCGGACAGGGAGGAACCGGGGAGCTGTTTTTT

d_gene: NA
abundance: NA
j_gene: TRBJ2-7
v_gene: TRBV18
CDR3aa: CASSPRQAVNEQYF
CDR3nt: TGTGCCAGCTCACCCCGACAGGCTGTAAACGAGCAGTACTTC

d_gene: NA
abundance: many
j_gene: TRBJ2-3
v_gene: TRBV30
CDR3aa: CAWSVRLSSRGPDTQYF
CDR3nt: TGTGCCTGGAGTGTACGTCTCTCTAGCCGGGGGCCAGATACGCAGTATTTT

d_gene: NA
abundance: NA
j_gene: TRBJ2-5
v_gene: TRBV5-1
CDR3aa: CASSQGLWETQYF
CDR3nt: TGCGCCAGCAGCCAAGGACTGTGGGAGACCCAGTACTTC

d_gene: NA
abundance: many
j_gene: TRBJ2-2
v_gene: TRBV7-6
CDR3aa: CASSSTLLNTGELFF
CDR3nt: TGTGCCAGCAGCTCCACCCTACTTAACACCGGGGAGCTGTTTTTT

d_gene: TRBD1
abundance: many
j_gene: TRBJ1-6
v_gene: TRBV28
CDR3aa: CASRRTGTSPLHF
CDR3nt: TGTGCCAGCAGACGGACAGGGACCTCACCCCTCCACTTT

d_gene: NA
abundance: NA
j_gene: TRBJ2-2
v_gene: TRBV28
CDR3aa: CASRPLASGDTGELFF
CDR3nt: TGTGCCAGCAGGCCTCTAGCCTCGGGCGACACCGGGGAGCTGTTTTTT

d_gene: NA
abundance: NA
j_gene: TRBJ1-2
v_gene: TRBV5-1
CDR3aa: CASSLGDGSYGYTF
CDR3nt: TGCGCCAGCAGCTTGGGGGACGGATCCTATGGCTACACCTTC

d_gene: TRBD2
abundance: many
j_gene: TRBJ2-2
v_gene: TRBV7-3
CDR3aa: CASSFTSGMTGELFF
CDR3nt: TGTGCCAGCAGCTTTACTAGCGGGATGACCGGGGAGCTGTTTTTT

d_gene: TRBD2
abundance: NA
j_gene: TRBJ2-5
v_gene: TRBV19
CDR3aa: CASSSEWASGEETQYF
CDR3nt: TGTGCCAGTAGTTCAGAATGGGCTAGCGGGGAAGAGACCCAGTACTTC

d_gene: NA
abundance: many
j_gene: TRBJ1-5
v_gene: TRBV6-2/TRBV6-3
CDR3aa: CASSYPNRAGNQPQHF
CDR3nt: TGTGCCAGCAGTTACCCCAATCGAGCAGGGAATCAGCCCCAGCATTTT

d_gene: TRBD1
abundance: few
j_gene: TRBJ1-2
v_gene: TRBV20-1
CDR3aa: CSAPTGTLGYTF
CDR3nt: TGCAGTGCCCCGACAGGGACTTTGGGCTACACCTTC

d_gene: TRBD2
abundance: few
j_gene: TRBJ2-2
v_gene: TRBV3-1
CDR3aa: CASSPRLAGPNTGELFF
CDR3nt: TGTGCCAGCAGCCCGAGGCTAGCGGGACCGAACACCGGGGAGCTGTTTTTT

d_gene: NA
abundance: NA
j_gene: TRBJ1-3
v_gene: TRBV4-1
CDR3aa: CASSQEALVSGNTIYF
CDR3nt: TGCGCCAGCAGCCAAGAGGCGCTCGTCTCTGGAAACACCATATATTTT

d_gene: NA
abundance: NA
j_gene: TRBJ2-5
v_gene: TRBV4-1
CDR3aa: CASSQETGRPKTQYF
CDR3nt: TGCGCCAGCAGCCAAGAGACGGGTCGGCCCAAAACCCAGTACTTC

d_gene: NA
abundance: NA
j_gene: TRBJ2-3
v_gene: TRBV5-1
CDR3aa: CASSLNRVSSTDTQYF
CDR3nt: TGCGCCAGCAGCTTGAATCGGGTTTCTAGCACAGATACGCAGTATTTT

d_gene: NA
abundance: NA
j_gene: TRBJ2-5
v_gene: TRBV5-4
CDR3aa: CASSFRREQETQYF
CDR3nt: TGTGCCAGCAGCTTTCGACGGGAGCAAGAGACCCAGTACTTC

d_gene: TRBD2
abundance: many
j_gene: TRBJ2-2
v_gene: TRBV9
CDR3aa: CASSEGSGREGTGELFF
CDR3nt: TGTGCCAGCAGCGAGGGTAGCGGGAGAGAAGGCACCGGGGAGCTGTTTTTT